This record concerns one TCR beta chain sequence. Its antigen is currently not known. No per-base quality is available; no much larger clone lies one base away. The sample belongs to a study of blood T cell repertoires in COVID-19 (dated by TCRdb to between 2020 and 2021). Broadly, across the study: Samples covering the acute and convalescent phases of COVID-19 were provided by collaborators in the United States, Italy and Spain. The prospective study material was composed of cDNA or gDNA derived from T cells, B-cell-depleted T cells, or PBMCs. Subjects who had been exposed to COVID-19, were actively infected with it, or had recovered from it provided the deeply sampled blood TCRbeta repertoires that made up the dataset. The repertoires were made available in a free public database intended to serve as a resource for research on the immune response to SARS-CoV-2. The samples were drawn from the first 160 participants of the ongoing ImmuneRACE study and from 1,254 subjects provided by 6 global collaborators. A de-identified subject ID, COVID-19 status, age in years and sex were almost always included in the sample metadata. Where available, HLA class I and class II types were taken from metadata supplied by the sample provider and were not determined by assay-based typing.

Each collaborating institution followed its own protocols to collect whole blood in K2EDTA tubes. For TCRbeta analysis, collaborators shipped samples as frozen whole blood, isolated PBMCs, or DNA extracted from either of those sample types. Sequences SQVTM (CDR1) and ANQGSEA (CDR2) are obtained from the germline V gene. The CDR3 measures 10 amino acids from cysteine to phenylalanine. Left in the record is the CDR3 DNA by itself, 30 bases read in frame from the first base. The junction shows trimming of 7 bases on V and 6 bases on J, plus 9 bases between the germline ends. The full study reports these points: How much clinical and demographic metadata was included differed by source and by participant, and the metadata was provided uncurated.

TCRbeta CDR3 regions were amplified from genomic DNA using the immunoSEQ Assay, a bias-controlled multiplex PCR. Per the authors' processing: The number of nucleated cells in each sample was estimated by amplification of reference gene primers within the assay. To quantify the absolute abundance of each unique TCRbeta CDR3 rearrangement, sequence reads were collapsed and filtered. Productive Simpson clonality was computed per sample as the square root of Simpson's diversity index over productive rearrangements. What TCRdb holds here is the immuneACCESS table cut down to in-frame rearrangements. Part of the clones is not present; checked against another copy, under half of the missing clones reflect an unresolved V gene, and the others are unexplained. V and J calls and clone size follow that table, whereas D and trimming were derived from the DNA. This sample has over 150,000 clones in its table, and around 85% of those were observed once. The ten largest clones capture 8% to 10% of the sample.

The sequence came from a man aged 50 to 59 with active or convalescent COVID-19. The sequenced sample was peripheral blood. The chain is encoded by TRBV29-1 joined to TRBJ1-1; no D gene can be assigned with confidence. The sequence in DNA is TGCAGCGCCGGCCGTTCTGAAGCTTTCTTT. Translated, it reads CSAGRSEAFF.